This T cell receptor beta chain was identified in a study of tumor and adjacent non-tumor tissue in lung cancer (dated by TCRdb to the late 2010s). Background for the entire study: The cohort included around twelve adenocarcinoma, a couple of squamous cell carcinoma and 1 small cell lung cancer patients. Ages among the 15 or so patients ranged from roughly 30 to 76 years, there were some 10 men and 5 women, and disease was at TNM stage I to III. Sequencing produced around 130,000,000 productive TCRbeta reads in total, an average of about 4.2 million reads per sample. The study compared bulk TCRbeta repertoires between lung tumor tissue and matched distant non-tumor lung tissue from 15 or so lung cancer patients. TCRbeta CDR3 sequencing was performed on under 35 paired specimens, with one tumor sample and one normal lung sample collected per patient.

With termini counted, the CDR3 has 14 amino acids. Solely the CDR3 DNA is kept, with 42 bases framed from the first base. RNA was isolated from bulk, unsorted tissue, and RNA quality was assessed with a NanoDrop ND-1000 and an Agilent 2100. Normal lung samples were distant non-tumor tissue taken more than 3 cm from the tumor edge. Newly diagnosed lung cancer patients without prior chemotherapy who had been admitted for thoracic surgery in China between August and November 2014 were enrolled as donors. The study excluded patients who had received radiotherapy or chemotherapy before or who had another cancer at the same time. Surgical tissue pieces of 1-2 cm3 were preserved in RNAlater solution and were kept at -80 degrees C until use. Overall results and qualifications from the work: Tumor tissue showed significantly greater TCR diversity (inverse Simpson) than normal lung tissue (approximately 400 vs 170, P = 0.0075, Mann-Whitney U test). Neither the sequencing platform nor unique molecular identifiers are named or mentioned anywhere in the methods. The top 100 clones made up a significantly larger cumulative share of the repertoire in normal lung than in tumor tissue. Peripheral blood was not sequenced, so blood TCRbeta repertoires in these lung cancer patients were not examined. Only around 16 patients were in the cohort, and the authors stated that larger samples and more detailed clinical data are needed. TCR diversity was significantly higher in younger patients, and higher tumor TCR diversity was associated with shorter overall and disease-free survival.

Library preparation was by multiplex PCR. These reads were obtained on an Illumina HiSeq 2500. Following protocols modified from ARM-PCR, the researchers constructed TCRbeta libraries through three rounds of nested PCR with primers (Table S4). PCR products of 200-500 bp were gel-excised and purified with the QIAquick gel extraction kit before sequencing. The authors' analysis ran thus. Reads were cleaned with Trimmomatic, merged with FLASH into complete CDR3 sequences, and assigned to V(D)J germline segments with MiTCR. Clonal diversity was calculated as the inverse Simpson's index using VDJtools. In-frame sequences lacking a premature stop codon were counted as productive reads. TCRdb reprocessing: public reads trimmed at Q25 with fastp, clones called with MiXCR, in-frame beta chains kept. Identical CDR3 protein sequences are pooled into one entry, listed with their most common genes and DNA. The V and J calls come from TCRdb's annotation, not from the publication. The sample includes 90,000 to 100,000 distinct CDR3 sequences, with roughly 78% observed a single time. The ten largest make up around 30% of the sample.

A word on this clonotype: No cognate antigen has been identified for it. Given the absence of the conserved phenylalanine or tryptophan at the CDR3 end, a read error is likely.

What was sequenced was distant non-tumor lung tissue. The TCR originated in a man in his 60s with small cell lung cancer. The V and J segments used are TRBV12-3 or TRBV12-4 and TRBJ2-2; possibly the D gene is TRBD2, per 6 matching bases. The CDR3: CAGSFGGSTGELFL. The sequenced DNA: TGTGCCGGCAGTTTCGGGGGATCCACCGGGGAGCTGTTTCTT.